Ten or more counts support the clone carrying this TCR beta chain. Its cognate antigen is unknown. Criteria for exclusion of patients were uncontrolled infection, other autoimmune disease, pregnancy or lactation. Diagnosing involved the use of clinical symptoms, serum thyroxine and TRAb, thyroid ultrasound and orbital computed tomography. This entry belongs to a study of T cells in Graves' hyperthyroidism and ophthalmopathy. Study conclusions and caveats: Before onset, by a median of around 6.1 months, the model predicted ophthalmopathy.

Researchers amplified the TCR beta CDR3 regions from RNA transcripts. During a first-round RT-PCR of the TCR CDR3, the HTBI primer set was used. Each CDR3 protein is one row after TCRdb ran MiXCR on the multiplex PCR reads. Of more than 350,000 distinct CDR3 sequences in the sample, about 14% were seen once. Deletions cut 0 bases from V and 0 bases from J, with 12 bases between. The length of the CDR3 is 15 residues. The germline CDR1 and CDR2 sequences are DFQATT and SNEGSKA (reference sequence). The TCR originated in a woman aged 25 to 45 with Graves' ophthalmopathy. Sequencing input: blood. This chain uses TRBV20-1 with TRBJ2-7, with a weak D call TRBD2 (6 bases). The CDR3 sequence is CSARERDASSYEQYF. In nucleotides, the CDR3 is TGCAGTGCTAGAGAGCGGGACGCCAGCTCCTACGAGCAGTACTTC.